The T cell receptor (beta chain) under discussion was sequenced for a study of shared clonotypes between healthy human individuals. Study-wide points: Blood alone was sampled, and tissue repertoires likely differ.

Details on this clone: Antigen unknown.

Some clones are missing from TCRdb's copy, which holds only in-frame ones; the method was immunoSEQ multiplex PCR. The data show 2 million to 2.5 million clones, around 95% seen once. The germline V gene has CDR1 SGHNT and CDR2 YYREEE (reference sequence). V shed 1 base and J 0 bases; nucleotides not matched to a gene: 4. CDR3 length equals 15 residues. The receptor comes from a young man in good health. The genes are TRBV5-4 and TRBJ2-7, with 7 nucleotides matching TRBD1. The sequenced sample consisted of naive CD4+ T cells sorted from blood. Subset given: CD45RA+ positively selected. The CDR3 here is CASSLKGTDSYEQYF. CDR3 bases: TGTGCCAGCAGCTTGAAAGGGACAGACTCCTACGAGCAGTACTTC.